The source of this T cell receptor beta chain is a study of blood T cell repertoires in COVID-19. Turning to the study itself: The United States, Italy and Spain supplied acute and convalescent COVID-19 samples. In each case, the material was cDNA or gDNA derived from T cells, B-cell-depleted T cells, or PBMCs.

Per the study methods: From reference gene primer amplification, estimates of nucleated cell counts were derived. Repertoires were generated with immunoSEQ multiplex PCR, while TCRdb's copy carries only in-frame clones and drops some. V and J calls and clone size are those listed in that table; D and trimming were worked out from the DNA. This sample has 65,000 to 80,000 clones, with under 95% found just once. The junction had 3 bases not matched to a gene; V was cut back by 0 bases and J by 2 bases. The V gene's germline CDR1 is SGHRS and CDR2 YFSETQ. This CDR3 region has 16 residues. Input material: peripheral blood. The sequence was obtained from a human donor in a cohort sampled during active COVID-19. This chain connects TRBV5-1 to TRBJ2-1, with 9 bases aligning to TRBD2. CDR3 DNA sequence: TGCGCCAGCAGCTTGGGCGGGGGGGGAGCCTACAATGAGCAGTTCTTC. Encoded protein: CASSLGGGGAYNEQFF.